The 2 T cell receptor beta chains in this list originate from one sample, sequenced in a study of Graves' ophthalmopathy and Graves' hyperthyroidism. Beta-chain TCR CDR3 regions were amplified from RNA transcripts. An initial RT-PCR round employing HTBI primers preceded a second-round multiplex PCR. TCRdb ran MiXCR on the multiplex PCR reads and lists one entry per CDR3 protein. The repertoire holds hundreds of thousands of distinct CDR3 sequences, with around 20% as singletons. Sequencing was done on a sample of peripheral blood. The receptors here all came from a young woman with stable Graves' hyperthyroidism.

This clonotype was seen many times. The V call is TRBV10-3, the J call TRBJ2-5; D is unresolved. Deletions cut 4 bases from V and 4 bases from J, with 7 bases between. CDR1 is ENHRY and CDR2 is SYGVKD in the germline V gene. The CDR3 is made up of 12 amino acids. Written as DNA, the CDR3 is TGTGCCATCAGTGCTATTGGAGAGACCCAGTACTTC. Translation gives CAISAIGETQYF.

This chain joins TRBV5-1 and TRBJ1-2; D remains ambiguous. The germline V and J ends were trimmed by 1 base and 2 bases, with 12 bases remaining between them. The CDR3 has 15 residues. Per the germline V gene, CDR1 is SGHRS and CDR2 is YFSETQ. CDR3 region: CASSLSSGGNYGYTF. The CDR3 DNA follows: TGCGCCAGCAGCTTGAGTTCGGGCGGGAACTATGGCTACACCTTC. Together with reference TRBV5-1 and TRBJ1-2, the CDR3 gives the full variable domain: KAGVTQTPRYLIKTRGQQVTLSCSPISGHRSVSWYQQTPGQGLQFLFEYFSETQRNKGNFPGRFSGRQFSNSRSEMNVSTLELGDSALYLCASSLSSGGNYGYTFGSGTRLTVV.